The T cell receptor (beta chain) described here comes from a study of cytomegalovirus exposure and HLA in healthy donors (dated by TCRdb to 2016 to 2017). Regarding the study in general: An earlier analysis of approximately 590 of the donors reported 250 to 350 Gb of sequence data and more than 90 million unique TCR beta sequences from roughly 200 million T cells. Roughly 300 gigabases of sequencing data and tens of millions of unique TCR sequences were included in an early release covering over 600 HLA-typed donors. Of the roughly 410 genotyped donors, over 80% were placed in the genetic ancestry cluster associated with self-reported Caucasian donors. The study aimed to test whether signatures of past pathogen exposure could be identified by cataloging public T cell receptors. Using immunosequencing, the study profiled T cell repertoires from roughly 650 subjects and related those repertoires to cytomegalovirus serostatus. A separate validation cohort of about 110 different subjects was used in addition to the approximately 700-subject first cohort. High-throughput TCR immunosequencing, statistical association of individual TCRs with disease status, and machine learning were combined to predict cytomegalovirus infection status. In a later analysis, previously published TCR beta repertoires from 666 donors were re-analyzed and high-resolution HLA genotyping was added so that TCR occurrence patterns could be studied. In the later analysis, no new phenotypic data were used to find candidate immune exposures; instead, reliance was placed on TCR beta sequences and their occurrence across donors. To decide whether each TCR beta V gene segment behaved as functional or pseudogenic, an earlier analysis of some 540 of the donors relied on high-throughput TCR beta sequencing. Donor age, sex, ethnicity and CMV serostatus were compiled together with the repertoire data. A later genetic analysis took genome-wide SNP genotypes for about three fifths of the 666 donors and used that subset as a discovery cohort. All discovery cohort repertoires had been generated using a single sequencing platform. Class I and class II HLA loci were covered by the typing at four-digit resolution. The number of donors typed differed by locus, with roughly 629-640 for A, B, C, DRB1 and DQB1, roughly 550 for DQA1, 600 to 610 for DPA1, and some 450 for DPB1. A handful of DR-DQ haplotypes were handled as single units for association and clustering because linkage in the cohort was strong. Among 398 genotyped donors of the cohort, an average of approximately 230,000 unique TCR beta nucleotide sequences were sequenced per donor, roughly 20% of them non-productive. Summary of the overall study and its limitations: V-gene and J-gene trimming of TCR beta chains was associated with a missense DCLRE1C variant in a later genetic analysis, and the association was replicated in an independent cohort. In this cohort, only TCR beta chains were sequenced, and detectable features were limited by the absence of alpha or paired-chain data. Because the 87-base-pair reads could not distinguish some IMGT-functional V segments, including TRBV6-2 and TRBV6-3, those segments were excluded. Across donors, most TCR sequences were observed very rarely, whereas some public TCRs were present in many individuals. It was suggested by the authors that the approach could potentially be generalized to other disease states and immunological phenotypes. Compared with the approximately 670-donor mean, donors in an Asian-associated ancestry cluster had fewer N-insertions in productive TCRs, according to a later genetic analysis. A later analysis found that most CMV-associated TCR beta chains appeared HLA-restricted, with HLA associations seemingly driven largely by CMV exposure. In a later analysis, 16,951 TCR beta sequences were associated with specific HLA alleles at a false discovery rate of 0.05. Presence/absence analyses assumed roughly uniform sequencing depth across donors, an assumption that may not hold. Linkage disequilibrium might explain the correlated functional status among segregating V segments, but an unknown experimental factor could not be ruled out. Strong co-occurrence of HLA alleles, especially DR and DQ, made assigning TCR associations to individual alleles difficult. In a later analysis, several top co-occurrence clusters were reported to appear linked to parvovirus B19, influenza, CMV and Epstein-Barr virus. A cluster of highly shared sequence variants was judged likely to represent a technical artifact of the sequencing pipeline. A few of the identified cytomegalovirus-associated TCR beta chains were confirmed in vitro to be specific for cytomegalovirus antigens. Broadly in line with IMGT annotations, most TCR beta V segments showed up in productive rearrangements about 87% or about 30% of the time in an earlier analysis of several hundred of the donors. The only immune exposure information available for the cohort was CMV serostatus. The classifier was reported to diagnose cytomegalovirus status with high specificity and sensitivity in both the original cohort and the validation cohort. A further reported finding was that TCR beta sequences accurately predicted the HLA-A and HLA-B alleles for most subjects in the first cohort. Roughly 17 rarely observed V segments, including chromosome 9 orphons, were excluded from the earlier analysis of approximately 500 of the donors because counts were too low. The study listed 150 to 200 TCR beta chains as associated with cytomegalovirus. In a later analysis, TCR association rates were found to vary across HLA loci, with the most associated TCRs seen for DRB1 alleles and the fewest for HLA-C alleles. Because some donors lacked HLA typing at each locus, the association tests relied only on the typed subset. In a later analysis, HLA-associated TCR beta chains showed more clonal expansion and lower generation probabilities than non-associated chains that were equally common.

The V end loses 5 bases and the J end loses 4 bases, and a stretch of 17 bases separates them. The CDR3 sequence holds 15 residues, the cysteine and phenylalanine included. Of the read, only the CDR3 DNA is kept; its 45 bases are in frame from base 1. CDR1 and CDR2 (LNHDA, SQIVND) derive from the germline V gene (reference sequence). Libraries were built with the immunoSEQ multiplex PCR assay. The multiplex PCR relied on a mix of 60 forward primers for TCR Vbeta segments and 13 reverse primers for TCR Jbeta segments. The CDR3 region of rearranged TCR beta genes was amplified from genomic DNA by a multiplex PCR assay. The amplified TCR beta libraries were sequenced on the Illumina HiSeq System as 87-base-pair reads. Concerning the study's data processing: A later analysis counted approximately 74 million unique TCR beta chains across the 600 to 850 repertoires, and 9.5 million to 11 million of these chains were shared by at least two donors. Raw reads were error-corrected and collapsed into unique sequences by a nearest-neighbor algorithm in which closely related sequences were merged to remove PCR and sequencing errors. To assign V, D and J gene segments, CDR3 sequences were aligned to IMGT reference sequences. For a sequence to be retained, a match of at least six nucleotides to both a V gene segment and a J gene segment was required. A rearrangement counted as productive if the CDR3 had no stop codons and remained in frame with V and J, and every other rearrangement counted as non-productive. CDR3 was defined by IMGT convention, running from the second conserved V-encoded cysteine to the conserved J-encoded phenylalanine. The earlier analysis of about 610 of the donors excluded sequences that lacked an unambiguous match to a single V gene segment. In an earlier analysis of approximately 590 of the donors, a V segment was called functional when productive rearrangements were above 56.7%, and segregating when the standard deviation between donors exceeded 5%. A statistical classification framework was built for diagnosing cytomegalovirus status from the catalog of TCR beta chain sequences. V and J gene assignment, in a later analysis, came from comparing TCR nucleotide sequences with IMGT/GENE-DB human TR gene sequences. Using the TCRdist pipeline, a later analysis assigned CDR3 sequences along with most-parsimonious VDJ recombination scenarios. In a later analysis, each TCR beta chain was defined by its CDR3 amino acid sequence together with its V-gene family, and reads without a unique V-gene family were excluded. In a later analysis, approximately 590 highly shared, low-generation-probability nucleotide sequences were removed to address suspected cross-contamination and a sequencing artifact. For each public chain, a later analysis derived a clonal expansion index from normalized ranks of inferred template counts within each repertoire. A later analysis computed generation probabilities with a VDJ recombination model fitted to out-of-frame rearrangements, and checked the results against IGoR. In a later analysis, TCR-TCR, TCR-HLA and TCR-CMV co-occurrence was scored with hypergeometric tests, and a repertoire-size bias correction was applied to TCR pairs. False discovery rates were estimated in a later analysis by permuting HLA or CMV assignments 20 times. In a later analysis, co-occurring TCRs were grouped with DBSCAN, and TCRdist sequence similarity was added when clustering was performed within HLA-allele-positive subsets. Co-occurrence clustering excluded repertoires with fewer than 30,000 or more than 120,000 public chains, plus five with anomalous nucleotide sharing. As stored in TCRdb, this immuneACCESS dataset retains in-frame rearrangements with V and J assigned. A fraction of the clones does not appear; measured against another copy, unresolved V genes explain less than half of the discrepancy, and the remainder lacks a known reason. For V, J and clone size, that table is used; D and trimming come from the DNA. For this sample there are approximately 91,000 clones; roughly 86% appear just once. The leading ten clones occupy about a tenth of the sample.

For this clone: This receptor's antigen is unknown. No much larger clonotype is one base removed from it; base qualities were not supplied.

The cohort was made up of roughly 670 healthy bone marrow donors. All cohort members were sampled while nominally healthy, although unrecorded immune exposures were likely present. The donor was CMV seropositive and was included in the group of around 300 seropositive cohort members. A peripheral blood sample was provided by each donor, and peripheral blood mononuclear cells were used for TCR beta sequencing. Genomic DNA extraction from the blood cell samples was performed with the Qiagen DNeasy Blood Extraction Kit. The sequence came from a man aged 30 to 45 in good health and CMV-seropositive. Sequenced input: PBMCs. Recombination connected TRBV19 to TRBJ2-5; D gene: possibly TRBD2, on 6 matching bases. This receptor carries the CDR3 CASSFGTPGRETQYF. The nucleotide sequence is TGTGCCAGTAGTTTCGGGACTCCAGGACGAGAGACCCAGTACTTC.